Listed below are T cell receptor beta chains from one sample, sequenced in a study of technical replicates of blood from several donors. Repertoires were generated with immunoSEQ multiplex PCR, while TCRdb's copy carries only in-frame clones and drops some. The table lists 80,000 to 100,000 clones, nearly 97% of them singletons. The sequenced sample was T cells isolated from PBMCs. The origin of the receptors is a human donor in good health. Both conserved end residues are part of each CDR3. The order of the fields is D gene, V gene, J gene, clone size, CDR3 length, CDR3 protein, CDR3 DNA. The D gene is left open where the match is weak. Clone size is given for some rows only: seen once, a few or many times, or a class if the clone is expanded.

D: TRBD1
V: TRBV9
J: TRBJ1-5
size: NA
length: 16
CDR3: CASSGDQGEGNQPQHF
DNA: TGTGCCAGCAGCGGAGATCAGGGGGAGGGCAATCAGCCCCAGCATTTT

D: NA
V: TRBV5-4
J: TRBJ2-1
size: NA
length: 12
CDR3: CASSSQQGQQFF
DNA: TGTGCCAGCAGCTCGCAACAGGGACAGCAGTTCTTC

D: NA
V: TRBV25-1
J: TRBJ1-1
size: NA
length: 13
CDR3: CASSGSAAGEAFF
DNA: TGTGCCAGCAGTGGATCGGCTGCAGGTGAAGCTTTCTTT

D: NA
V: TRBV9
J: TRBJ1-1
size: NA
length: 16
CDR3: CASSSGPSGLDTEAFF
DNA: TGTGCCAGCAGCTCCGGCCCTTCAGGGCTCGACACTGAAGCTTTCTTT

D: NA
V: TRBV28
J: TRBJ1-2
size: NA
length: 14
CDR3: CASSLPDSYNGYTF
DNA: TGTGCCAGCAGTTTACCAGACAGTTATAATGGCTACACCTTC

D: NA
V: TRBV14
J: TRBJ2-5
size: NA
length: 16
CDR3: CASSQAPEGVQETQYF
DNA: TGTGCCAGCAGCCAAGCCCCGGAAGGGGTCCAAGAGACCCAGTACTTC

D: TRBD1
V: TRBV7-6
J: TRBJ2-7
size: NA
length: 15
CDR3: CASSDGQASSYEQYF
DNA: TGTGCCAGCAGTGATGGACAGGCCTCCTCCTACGAGCAGTACTTC

D: NA
V: TRBV25-1
J: TRBJ1-4
size: once
length: 16
CDR3: CASSEYNRAVNEKLFF
DNA: TGTGCCAGCAGTGAATATAACAGGGCCGTTAATGAAAAACTGTTTTTT

D: NA
V: TRBV5-4
J: TRBJ2-3
size: NA
length: 12
CDR3: CASSLESDTQYF
DNA: TGTGCCAGCAGCTTAGAGAGCGATACGCAGTATTTT

D: NA
V: TRBV27
J: TRBJ1-1
size: NA
length: 18
CDR3: CASSPRWRAQAADTEAFF
DNA: TGTGCCAGCAGCCCTAGGTGGAGAGCACAGGCGGCGGACACAGAAGCTTTCTTT

D: NA
V: TRBV18
J: TRBJ1-2
size: NA
length: 14
CDR3: CASSPDAEAYGYTF
DNA: TGTGCCAGCTCACCGGACGCGGAGGCCTATGGCTACACCTTC

D: TRBD2
V: TRBV10-3
J: TRBJ2-2
size: NA
length: 16
CDR3: CAISAGLAGAAGELFF
DNA: TGTGCCATCAGTGCGGGACTAGCGGGAGCGGCCGGGGAGCTGTTTTTT

D: TRBD2
V: TRBV5-1
J: TRBJ2-3
size: once
length: 17
CDR3: CASSLGSSGGQTDTQYF
DNA: TGCGCCAGCAGCTTAGGGTCTAGCGGGGGGCAAACAGATACGCAGTATTTT

D: TRBD1
V: TRBV6-1
J: TRBJ1-1
size: NA
length: 15
CDR3: CASSKGTERNTEAFF
DNA: TGTGCCAGCAGTAAAGGGACAGAGAGGAACACTGAAGCTTTCTTT

D: NA
V: TRBV6-6
J: TRBJ1-5
size: NA
length: 14
CDR3: CASSYSGRGQPQHF
DNA: TGTGCCAGCAGTTACTCGGGCAGGGGTCAGCCCCAGCATTTT

D: NA
V: TRBV5-6
J: TRBJ2-3
size: NA
length: 15
CDR3: CASSKLLTSTDTQYF
DNA: TGTGCCAGCAGTAAGCTGCTAACTAGCACAGATACGCAGTATTTT

D: NA
V: TRBV6-1
J: TRBJ2-7
size: NA
length: 13
CDR3: CASSELRYYEQYF
DNA: TGTGCCAGCAGTGAACTCAGGTACTACGAGCAGTACTTC

D: NA
V: TRBV28
J: TRBJ2-7
size: NA
length: 14
CDR3: CASSFRTEYYEQYF
DNA: TGTGCCAGCAGTTTTAGGACAGAGTACTACGAGCAGTACTTC

D: TRBD2
V: TRBV10-1
J: TRBJ2-5
size: NA
length: 15
CDR3: CASPSGTRGLKTQYF
DNA: TGCGCCAGCCCGTCCGGGACTAGAGGTTTGAAGACCCAGTACTTC

D: NA
V: TRBV28
J: TRBJ1-1
size: few
length: 14
CDR3: CASSSGGSNTEAFF
DNA: TGTGCCAGCAGCTCGGGGGGCTCGAACACTGAAGCTTTCTTT

D: NA
V: TRBV27
J: TRBJ2-5
size: NA
length: 18
CDR3: CASSLARTADPGQETQYF
DNA: TGTGCCAGCAGTTTAGCTAGGACAGCCGACCCGGGCCAAGAGACCCAGTACTTC

D: NA
V: TRBV7-9
J: TRBJ1-1
size: NA
length: 15
CDR3: CASSTAVWKNTEAFF
DNA: TGTGCCAGCAGCACAGCGGTGTGGAAGAACACTGAAGCTTTCTTT

D: NA
V: TRBV7-3
J: TRBJ2-3
size: NA
length: 13
CDR3: CASWGGETDTQYF
DNA: TGTGCCAGCTGGGGGGGCGAAACAGATACGCAGTATTTT

D: NA
V: TRBV5-1
J: TRBJ2-1
size: NA
length: 15
CDR3: CASSLQGSSYNEQFF
DNA: TGCGCCAGCAGCTTGCAGGGGAGCTCCTACAATGAGCAGTTCTTC

D: TRBD1
V: TRBV7-9
J: TRBJ1-2
size: NA
length: 13
CDR3: CASSGTGRHGYTF
DNA: TGTGCCAGCAGCGGGACAGGGAGGCATGGCTACACCTTC

D: TRBD1
V: TRBV18
J: TRBJ2-7
size: once
length: 14
CDR3: CASSPGQGAGEQYF
DNA: TGTGCCAGCTCACCGGGACAGGGGGCAGGGGAGCAGTACTTC

D: NA
V: TRBV9
J: TRBJ1-2
size: NA
length: 12
CDR3: CASSGDNYGYTF
DNA: TGTGCCAGCAGCGGAGATAACTATGGCTACACCTTC

D: NA
V: TRBV12-5
J: TRBJ2-3
size: NA
length: 13
CDR3: CATSPLGPDTQYF
DNA: TGTGCTACGTCCCCCCTGGGCCCAGATACGCAGTATTTT

D: TRBD1
V: TRBV7-8
J: TRBJ2-7
size: once
length: 19
CDR3: CASSLTRTGIVRGTYEQYF
DNA: TGTGCCAGCAGCCTTACGCGGACAGGGATCGTGCGGGGAACCTACGAGCAGTACTTC

D: NA
V: TRBV6-5
J: TRBJ2-7
size: NA
length: 11
CDR3: CASPRPYEQYF
DNA: TGTGCCAGCCCTCGTCCTTACGAGCAGTACTTC

D: NA
V: TRBV18
J: TRBJ1-1
size: NA
length: 15
CDR3: CASSPREGVNTEAFF
DNA: TGTGCCAGCTCACCTAGGGAGGGGGTGAACACTGAAGCTTTCTTT

D: TRBD1
V: TRBV4-1
J: TRBJ1-5
size: once
length: 18
CDR3: CASSQKPGQGATNQPQHF
DNA: TGCGCCAGCAGCCAAAAACCGGGACAGGGGGCCACAAATCAGCCCCAGCATTTT

D: NA
V: TRBV6-1
J: TRBJ2-5
size: NA
length: 11
CDR3: CASSDFETQYF
DNA: TGTGCCAGCAGTGACTTCGAGACCCAGTACTTC

D: TRBD2
V: TRBV4-2
J: TRBJ2-3
size: NA
length: 17
CDR3: CASSQLTGTRRTGTQYF
DNA: TGTGCCAGCAGCCAACTAACCGGGACTAGGAGGACGGGTACGCAGTATTTT

D: TRBD1
V: TRBV28
J: TRBJ2-2
size: NA
length: 16
CDR3: CASSSMDRVAPGELFF
DNA: TGTGCCAGCAGTTCAATGGACAGGGTGGCGCCCGGGGAGCTGTTTTTT

D: TRBD1
V: TRBV29-1
J: TRBJ1-2
size: NA
length: 12
CDR3: CSGGQGVDGYTF
DNA: TGCAGCGGCGGACAGGGGGTGGACGGCTACACCTTC

D: TRBD1
V: TRBV11-2
J: TRBJ1-6
size: NA
length: 17
CDR3: CASSPGTGVSYNSPLHF
DNA: TGTGCCAGCAGCCCAGGGACAGGGGTTTCCTATAATTCACCCCTCCACTTT

D: TRBD1
V: TRBV6-5
J: TRBJ2-7
size: NA
length: 11
CDR3: CATGQGAGQYF
DNA: TGTGCCACTGGACAGGGGGCAGGGCAGTACTTC

D: NA
V: TRBV30
J: TRBJ1-1
size: NA
length: 13
CDR3: CAWSTQGIAEAFF
DNA: TGTGCCTGGAGTACACAGGGAATTGCTGAAGCTTTCTTT

D: TRBD1
V: TRBV6-5
J: TRBJ1-2
size: NA
length: 13
CDR3: CASGRGQGMVYTF
DNA: TGTGCCAGCGGGAGGGGACAGGGGATGGTCTACACCTTC

D: TRBD1
V: TRBV11-3
J: TRBJ1-6
size: once
length: 18
CDR3: CASSLDLQGAITASPLHF
DNA: TGTGCCAGCAGCTTAGATCTCCAGGGGGCTATCACTGCTTCACCCCTCCACTTT

D: NA
V: TRBV29-1
J: TRBJ2-5
size: NA
length: 11
CDR3: CSLGKEGTQYF
DNA: TGCAGCCTAGGGAAGGAGGGGACCCAGTACTTC

D: TRBD1
V: TRBV2
J: TRBJ1-5
size: NA
length: 13
CDR3: CASGQGVDQPQHF
DNA: TGTGCCAGCGGACAGGGGGTTGATCAGCCCCAGCATTTT

D: NA
V: TRBV6-6
J: TRBJ1-5
size: once
length: 16
CDR3: CASSSTQGFTGQPQHF
DNA: TGTGCCAGCAGTTCTACCCAGGGGTTTACAGGTCAGCCCCAGCATTTT

D: NA
V: TRBV29-1
J: TRBJ1-2
size: NA
length: 12
CDR3: CSVGTGNYGYTF
DNA: TGCAGCGTTGGAACAGGGAACTATGGCTACACCTTC

D: NA
V: TRBV18
J: TRBJ1-1
size: NA
length: 10
CDR3: CASPESEAFF
DNA: TGTGCCAGCCCGGAGTCCGAAGCTTTCTTT

D: TRBD1
V: TRBV6-1
J: TRBJ2-7
size: NA
length: 15
CDR3: CASSEPDRVIYEQYF
DNA: TGTGCCAGCAGTGAACCCGACAGGGTCATCTACGAGCAGTACTTC

D: NA
V: TRBV30
J: TRBJ1-2
size: once
length: 12
CDR3: CAWSETAYGYTF
DNA: TGTGCCTGGAGTGAGACAGCCTATGGCTACACCTTC

D: NA
V: TRBV2
J: TRBJ2-1
size: NA
length: 14
CDR3: CASTARSGGGEQFF
DNA: TGTGCCAGCACTGCCAGGTCGGGGGGCGGTGAGCAGTTCTTC

D: NA
V: TRBV6-5
J: TRBJ2-1
size: NA
length: 15
CDR3: CASSYSGIGEGEQFF
DNA: TGTGCCAGCAGTTACTCGGGAATCGGCGAGGGTGAGCAGTTCTTC

D: NA
V: TRBV6-4
J: TRBJ2-1
size: NA
length: 17
CDR3: CASSDWYSSEIRDEQFF
DNA: TGTGCCAGCAGTGACTGGTATTCTAGCGAAATTAGGGATGAGCAGTTCTTC

D: TRBD1
V: TRBV10-1
J: TRBJ2-1
size: NA
length: 15
CDR3: CASSDPGQGGNEQFF
DNA: TGCGCCAGCAGTGACCCGGGACAGGGGGGGAATGAGCAGTTCTTC

D: TRBD1
V: TRBV28
J: TRBJ1-5
size: NA
length: 20
CDR3: CASSLILGTGETVGNQPQHF
DNA: TGTGCCAGCAGTTTAATTCTCGGGACAGGGGAGACGGTGGGCAATCAGCCCCAGCATTTT

D: NA
V: TRBV10-3
J: TRBJ1-5
size: NA
length: 13
CDR3: CATAGAGDQPQHF
DNA: TGTGCCACCGCAGGGGCAGGAGATCAGCCCCAGCATTTT